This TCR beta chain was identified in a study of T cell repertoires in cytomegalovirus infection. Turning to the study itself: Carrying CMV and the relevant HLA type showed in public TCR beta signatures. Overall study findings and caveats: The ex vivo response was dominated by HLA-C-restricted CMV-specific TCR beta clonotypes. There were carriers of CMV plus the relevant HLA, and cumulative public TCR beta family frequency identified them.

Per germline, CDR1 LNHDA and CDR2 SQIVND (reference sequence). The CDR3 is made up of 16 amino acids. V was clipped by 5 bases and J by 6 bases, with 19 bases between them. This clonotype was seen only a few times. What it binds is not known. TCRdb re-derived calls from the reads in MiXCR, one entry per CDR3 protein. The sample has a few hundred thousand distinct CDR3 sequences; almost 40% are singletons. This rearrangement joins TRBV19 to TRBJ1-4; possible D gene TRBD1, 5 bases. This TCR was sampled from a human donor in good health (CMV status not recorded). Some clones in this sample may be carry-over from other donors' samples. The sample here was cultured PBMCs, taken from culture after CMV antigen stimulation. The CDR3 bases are TGTGCCAGTAGTCCGCCCGAGGGGCCCTGGGATGAAAAACTGTTTTTT. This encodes CASSPPEGPWDEKLFF.